Given below is one T cell receptor beta chain in context. As yet, its antigen is unknown. These data originate in a study of vaccination effects on CD4 cells after COVID-19. Study information: Either the mRNA-1273 or the BNT162b2 vaccine was given to participants as two doses.

Study findings and constraints: The study found marked clonal contraction of infection- and vaccine-induced clones late after vaccination.

Trimming took off 1 base at V and 1 base at J, with 10 bases between the two ends. Per germline, CDR1 SEHNR and CDR2 FQNEAQ (reference sequence). The CDR3 has 15 residues. TCRdb's copy holds only in-frame clones and misses some; the assay was immunoSEQ multiplex PCR. Of 25,000 to 30,000 clones in the sample, roughly 73% were seen once. ViraFEST assay sequencing came after antigen-specific CD4+ T cells were expanded with viral peptide pools. Scientists isolated CD4+ T cells after an approximately 10-day culture period ended. Absence of prior SARS-CoV-2 infection characterized the vaccine recipients, who showed negative nucleocapsid antibodies. Peptides at 10 ug/ml and IL-2 at approximately 9.7 IU/ml were added to roughly 2 million PBMC per well.

The J gene is TRBJ1-2, the V gene TRBV7-9; no definite D call. The specimen comprised CD4+ T cells from PBMCs cultured with HCoV-NL63 spike peptides, sampled before COVID-19 vaccination. This clonotype was sampled from a human donor who received a COVID-19 vaccine. For the CDR3, the DNA is TGTGCCAGCAGCTTAGGAGGCAAGAGTAACTATGGCTACACCTTC. Protein product: CASSLGGKSNYGYTF.